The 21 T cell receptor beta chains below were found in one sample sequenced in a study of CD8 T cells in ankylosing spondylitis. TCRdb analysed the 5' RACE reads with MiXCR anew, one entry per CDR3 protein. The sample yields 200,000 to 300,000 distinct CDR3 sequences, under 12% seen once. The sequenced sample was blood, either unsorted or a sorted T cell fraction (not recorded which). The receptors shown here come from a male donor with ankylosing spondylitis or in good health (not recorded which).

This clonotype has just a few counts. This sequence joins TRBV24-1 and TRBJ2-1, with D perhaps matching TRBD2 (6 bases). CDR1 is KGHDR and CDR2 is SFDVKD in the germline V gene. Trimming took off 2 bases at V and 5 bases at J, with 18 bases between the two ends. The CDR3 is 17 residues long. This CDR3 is CATSDSNSLGGDNEQFF. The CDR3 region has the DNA TGTGCCACCAGTGATTCCAATTCGCTGGGAGGAGACAATGAGCAGTTCTTC.

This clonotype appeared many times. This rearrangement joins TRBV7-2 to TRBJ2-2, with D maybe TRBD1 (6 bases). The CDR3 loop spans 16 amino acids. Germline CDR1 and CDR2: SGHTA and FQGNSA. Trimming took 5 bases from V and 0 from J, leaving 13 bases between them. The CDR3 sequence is CASSPQGIPNTGELFF. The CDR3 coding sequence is TGTGCCAGCAGCCCCCAGGGGATCCCGAACACCGGGGAGCTGTTTTTT.

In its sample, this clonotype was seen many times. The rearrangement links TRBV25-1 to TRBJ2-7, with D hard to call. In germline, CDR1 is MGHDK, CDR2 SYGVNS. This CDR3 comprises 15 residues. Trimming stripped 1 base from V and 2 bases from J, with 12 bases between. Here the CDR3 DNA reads TGTGCCAGCAGTGAATTTGGGTCCACCCCCTACGAGCAGTACTTC. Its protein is CASSEFGSTPYEQYF.

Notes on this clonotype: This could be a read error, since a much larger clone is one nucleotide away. The CDR3 nucleotides read TGCGCCAGCAGCTCGGTGGACGCGAACACCGGGGAGCTGTTTTTT. Its protein product is CASSSVDANTGELFF. The genes are TRBV5-1 and TRBJ2-2; no firm D call. Trimming took off 3 bases at V and 0 bases at J, with 9 bases between the two ends. This CDR3 region has 15 residues. CDR1 and CDR2 (germline): SGHRS, YFSETQ.

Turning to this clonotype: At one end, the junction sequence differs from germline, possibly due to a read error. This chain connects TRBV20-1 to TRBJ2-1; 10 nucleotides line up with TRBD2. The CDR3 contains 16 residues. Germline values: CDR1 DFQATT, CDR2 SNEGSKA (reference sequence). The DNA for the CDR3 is TGCTGTGCTCTCCAGCCGGGACTAGCGTTTCCCAATGCGCAGTTCTTC. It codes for CCALQPGLAFPNAQFF.

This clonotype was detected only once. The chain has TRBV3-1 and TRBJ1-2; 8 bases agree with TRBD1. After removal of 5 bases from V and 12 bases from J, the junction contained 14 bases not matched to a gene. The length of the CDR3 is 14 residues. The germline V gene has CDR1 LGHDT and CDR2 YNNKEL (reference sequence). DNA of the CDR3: TGTGCCAGCAGCATAGACAGGGGCAGCTATGACCACACCTTC. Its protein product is CASSIDRGSYDHTF.

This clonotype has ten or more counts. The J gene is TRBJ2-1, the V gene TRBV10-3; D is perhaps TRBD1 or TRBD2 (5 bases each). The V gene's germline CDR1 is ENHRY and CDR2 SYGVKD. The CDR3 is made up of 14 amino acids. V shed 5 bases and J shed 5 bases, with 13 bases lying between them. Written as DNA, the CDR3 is TGTGCCATCAGTTCCGGGACCATAAACAATGAGCAGTTCTTC. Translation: CAISSGTINNEQFF.

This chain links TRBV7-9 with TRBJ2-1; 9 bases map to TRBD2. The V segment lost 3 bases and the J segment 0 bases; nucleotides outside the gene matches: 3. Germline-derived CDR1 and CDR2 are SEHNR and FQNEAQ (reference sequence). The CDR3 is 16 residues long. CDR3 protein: CASSFDSGSSYNEQFF. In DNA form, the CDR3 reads TGTGCCAGCAGCTTTGATAGCGGGAGCTCCTACAATGAGCAGTTCTTC.

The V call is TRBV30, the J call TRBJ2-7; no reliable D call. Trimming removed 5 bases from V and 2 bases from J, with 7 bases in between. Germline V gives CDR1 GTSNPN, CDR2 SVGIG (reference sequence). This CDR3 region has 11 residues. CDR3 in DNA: TGTGCCTGGGGGCTGCCCTACGAGCAGTACTTC. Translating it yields CAWGLPYEQYF. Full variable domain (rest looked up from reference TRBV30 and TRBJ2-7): SQTIHQWPATLVQPVGSPLSLECTVEGTSNPNLYWYRQAAGRGLQLLFYSVGIGQISSEVPQNLSASRPQDRQFILSSKKLLLSDSGFYLCAWGLPYEQYFGPGTRLTVT.

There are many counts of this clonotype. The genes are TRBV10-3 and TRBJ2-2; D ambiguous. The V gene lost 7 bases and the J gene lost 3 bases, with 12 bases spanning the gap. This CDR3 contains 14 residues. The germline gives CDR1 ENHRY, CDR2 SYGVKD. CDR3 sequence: CAIKTLADTGELFF. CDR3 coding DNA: TGTGCCATCAAGACCTTGGCTGACACCGGGGAGCTGTTTTTT.

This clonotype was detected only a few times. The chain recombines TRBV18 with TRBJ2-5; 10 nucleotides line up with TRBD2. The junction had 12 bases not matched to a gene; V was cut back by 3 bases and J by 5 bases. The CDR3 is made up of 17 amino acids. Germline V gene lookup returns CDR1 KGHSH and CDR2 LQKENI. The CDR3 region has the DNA TGTGCCAGCTCACCGGAACCGGGACTAGCGTTTCGGGAGACCCAGTACTTC. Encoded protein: CASSPEPGLAFRETQYF.

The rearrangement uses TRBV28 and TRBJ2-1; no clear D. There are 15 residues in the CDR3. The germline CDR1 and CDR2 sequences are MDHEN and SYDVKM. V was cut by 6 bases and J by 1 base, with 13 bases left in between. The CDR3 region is CASSMLGRSYNEQFF. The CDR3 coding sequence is TGTGCCAGCAGCATGTTGGGTCGGTCCTACAATGAGCAGTTCTTC.

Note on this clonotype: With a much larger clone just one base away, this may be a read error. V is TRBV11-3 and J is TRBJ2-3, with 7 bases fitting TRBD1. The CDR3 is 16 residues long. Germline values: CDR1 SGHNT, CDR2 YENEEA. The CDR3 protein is CTSSARGNKGTDTQYF. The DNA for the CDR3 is TGTACCAGCAGCGCCAGGGGGAACAAGGGCACAGATACGCAGTATTTT.

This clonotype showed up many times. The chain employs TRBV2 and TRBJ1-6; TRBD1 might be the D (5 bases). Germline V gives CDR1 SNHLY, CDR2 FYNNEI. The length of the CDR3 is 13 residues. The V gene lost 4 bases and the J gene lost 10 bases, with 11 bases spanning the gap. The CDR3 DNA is TGTGCCAGCAGTGGGCAGGGATCCTCACCCCTCCACTTT. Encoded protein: CASSGQGSSPLHF.

Here the CDR3 DNA reads TGTGCCAGCAGTTACTCGAATTGGTATCCCCAGCATTTT. It is translated as CASSYSNWYPQHF. The chain uses TRBV6-5 and TRBJ1-5; no reliable D call. Trimming cost V 0 bases and J 10 bases, with 10 bases left between them. The V gene's germline CDR1 is MNHEY and CDR2 SVGAGI. This CDR3 region has 13 residues.

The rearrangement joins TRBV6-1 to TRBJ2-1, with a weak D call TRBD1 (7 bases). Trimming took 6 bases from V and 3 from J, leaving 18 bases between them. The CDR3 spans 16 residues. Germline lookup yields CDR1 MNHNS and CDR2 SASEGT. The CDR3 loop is CASSPTGERVYNEQFF. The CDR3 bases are TGTGCCAGCAGCCCCACAGGGGAGCGGGTCTACAATGAGCAGTTCTTC.

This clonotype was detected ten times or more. The CDR3 DNA sequence: TGTGCCATCAGCCGGACTAGCGGGGGGGCCCAGGAGCAGTTCTTC. Translated: CAISRTSGGAQEQFF. The chain couples TRBV10-3 to TRBJ2-1; TRBD2 matches 15 bases. V was clipped by 6 bases and J by 10 bases; unmatched bases: 7. Germline CDR1 and CDR2: ENHRY and SYGVKD. The CDR3 sequence is 15 residues long.

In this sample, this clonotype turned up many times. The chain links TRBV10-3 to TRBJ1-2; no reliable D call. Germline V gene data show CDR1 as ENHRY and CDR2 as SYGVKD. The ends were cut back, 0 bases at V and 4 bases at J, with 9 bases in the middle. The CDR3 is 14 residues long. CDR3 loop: CAISESTALYGYTF. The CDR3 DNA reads TGTGCCATCAGTGAGTCCACGGCCCTCTATGGCTACACCTTC.

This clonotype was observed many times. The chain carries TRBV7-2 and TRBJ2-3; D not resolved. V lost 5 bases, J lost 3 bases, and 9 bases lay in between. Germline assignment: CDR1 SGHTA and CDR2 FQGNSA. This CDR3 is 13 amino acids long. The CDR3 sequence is CASSLERTDTQYF. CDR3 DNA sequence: TGTGCCAGCAGCCTAGAACGGACAGATACGCAGTATTTT. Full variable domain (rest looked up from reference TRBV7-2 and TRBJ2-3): GAGVSQSPSNKVTEKGKDVELRCDPISGHTALYWYRQSLGQGLEFLIYFQGNSAPDKSGLPSDRFSAERTGGSVSTLTIQRTQQEDSAVYLCASSLERTDTQYFGPGTRLTVL.

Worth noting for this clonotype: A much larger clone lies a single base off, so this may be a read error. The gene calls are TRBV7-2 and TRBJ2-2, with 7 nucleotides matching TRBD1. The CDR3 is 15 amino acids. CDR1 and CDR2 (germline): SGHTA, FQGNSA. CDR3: CASSFGTENTGELSF. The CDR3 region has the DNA TGTGCCAGCAGCTTCGGGACAGAAAACACCGGGGAGCTGTCTTTT.

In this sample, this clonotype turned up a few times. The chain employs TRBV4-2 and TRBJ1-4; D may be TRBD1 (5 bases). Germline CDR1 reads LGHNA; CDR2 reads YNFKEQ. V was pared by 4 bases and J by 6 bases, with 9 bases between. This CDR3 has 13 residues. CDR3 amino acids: CASSLREDEKLFF. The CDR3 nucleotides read TGTGCCAGCAGCCTCAGGGAGGATGAAAAACTGTTTTTT.